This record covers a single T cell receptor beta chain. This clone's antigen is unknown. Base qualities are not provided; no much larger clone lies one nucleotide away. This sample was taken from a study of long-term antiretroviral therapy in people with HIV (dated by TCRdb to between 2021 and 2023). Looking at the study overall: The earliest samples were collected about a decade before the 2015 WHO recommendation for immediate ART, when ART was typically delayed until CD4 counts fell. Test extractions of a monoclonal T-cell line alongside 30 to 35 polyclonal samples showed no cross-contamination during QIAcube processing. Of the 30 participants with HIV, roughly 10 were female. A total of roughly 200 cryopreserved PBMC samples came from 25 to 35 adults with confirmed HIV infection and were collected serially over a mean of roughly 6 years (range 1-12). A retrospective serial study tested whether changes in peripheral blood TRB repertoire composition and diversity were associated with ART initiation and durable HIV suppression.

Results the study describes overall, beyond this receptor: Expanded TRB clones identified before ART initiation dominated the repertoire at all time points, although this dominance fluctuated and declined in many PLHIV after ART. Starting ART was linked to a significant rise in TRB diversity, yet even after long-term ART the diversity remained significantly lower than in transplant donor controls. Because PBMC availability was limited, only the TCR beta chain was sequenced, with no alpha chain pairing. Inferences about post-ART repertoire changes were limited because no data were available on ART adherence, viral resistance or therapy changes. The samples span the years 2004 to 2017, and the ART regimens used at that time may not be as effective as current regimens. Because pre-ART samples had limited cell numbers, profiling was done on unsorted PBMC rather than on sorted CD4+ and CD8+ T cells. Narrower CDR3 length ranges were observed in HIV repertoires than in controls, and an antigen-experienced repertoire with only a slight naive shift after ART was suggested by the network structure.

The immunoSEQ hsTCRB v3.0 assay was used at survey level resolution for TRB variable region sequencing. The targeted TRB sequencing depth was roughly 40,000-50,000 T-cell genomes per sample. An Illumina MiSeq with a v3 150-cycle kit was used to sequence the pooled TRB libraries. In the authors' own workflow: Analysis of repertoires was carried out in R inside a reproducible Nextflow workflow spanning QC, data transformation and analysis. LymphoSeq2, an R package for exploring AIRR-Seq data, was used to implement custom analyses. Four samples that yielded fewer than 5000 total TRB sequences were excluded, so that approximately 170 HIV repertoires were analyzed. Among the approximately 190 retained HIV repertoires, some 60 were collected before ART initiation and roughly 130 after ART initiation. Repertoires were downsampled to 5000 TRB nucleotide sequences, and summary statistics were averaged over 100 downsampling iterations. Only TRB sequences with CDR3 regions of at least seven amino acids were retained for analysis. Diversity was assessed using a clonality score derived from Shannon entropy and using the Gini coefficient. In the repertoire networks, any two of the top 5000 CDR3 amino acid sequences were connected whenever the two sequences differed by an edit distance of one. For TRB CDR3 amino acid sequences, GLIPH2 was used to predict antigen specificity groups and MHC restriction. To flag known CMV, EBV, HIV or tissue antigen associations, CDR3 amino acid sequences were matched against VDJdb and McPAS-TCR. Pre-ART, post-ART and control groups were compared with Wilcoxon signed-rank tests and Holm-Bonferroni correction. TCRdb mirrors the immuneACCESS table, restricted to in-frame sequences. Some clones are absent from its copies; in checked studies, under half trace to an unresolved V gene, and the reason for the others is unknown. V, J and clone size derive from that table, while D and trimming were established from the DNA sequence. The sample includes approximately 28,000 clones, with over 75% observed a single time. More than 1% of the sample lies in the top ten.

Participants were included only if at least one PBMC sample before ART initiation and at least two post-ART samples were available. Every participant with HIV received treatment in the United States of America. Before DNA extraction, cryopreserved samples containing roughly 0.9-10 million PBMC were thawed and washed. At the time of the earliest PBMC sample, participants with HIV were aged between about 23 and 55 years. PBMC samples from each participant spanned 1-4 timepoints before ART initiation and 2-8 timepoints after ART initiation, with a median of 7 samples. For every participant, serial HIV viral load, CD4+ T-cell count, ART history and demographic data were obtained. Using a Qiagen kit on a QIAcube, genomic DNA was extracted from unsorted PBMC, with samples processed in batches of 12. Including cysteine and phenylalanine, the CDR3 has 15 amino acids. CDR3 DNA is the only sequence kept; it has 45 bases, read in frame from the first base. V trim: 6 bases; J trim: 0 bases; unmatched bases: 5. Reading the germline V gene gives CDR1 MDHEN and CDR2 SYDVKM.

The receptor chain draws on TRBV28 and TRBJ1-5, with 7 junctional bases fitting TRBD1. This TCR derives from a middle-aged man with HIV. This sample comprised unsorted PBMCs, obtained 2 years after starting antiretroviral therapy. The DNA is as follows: TGTGCCAGCAGCCCACAGGGGAATAGCAATCAGCCCCAGCATTTT. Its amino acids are CASSPQGNSNQPQHF.